Following are 22 T cell receptor beta chains from one sample sequenced in a study of blood T cell repertoires in COVID-19. The table came from immunoSEQ multiplex PCR; TCRdb's copy has only in-frame clones and leaves some out. The sample carries about 110,000 clones, less than 85% recorded once. Sequencing used peripheral blood. Source of these receptors: a woman aged 80 or over with acute or convalescent COVID-19.

This chain joins TRBV2 and TRBJ1-1; 10 bases are shared with TRBD1. The CDR3 runs 14 residues. Germline-derived CDR1 and CDR2 are SNHLY and FYNNEI. V lost 6 bases and J lost 5; bases outside the gene matches: 6. CDR3 bases: TGTGCCAGCAGGACCGGACAGGGGGAGACTGAAGCTTTCTTT. This sequence encodes CASRTGQGETEAFF.

A few counts support this clone. The J gene is TRBJ1-3, the V gene TRBV27; a possible D gene is TRBD1 (5 bases). Trimming removed 6 bases from V and 4 bases from J, with 19 bases in between. Germline values: CDR1 MNHEY, CDR2 SMNVEV (reference sequence). The CDR3 totals 16 residues. Here the CDR3 DNA reads TGTGCCAGCAGCCCCCGACAGCCTAGTCCGGGAAACACCATATATTTT. Translation gives CASSPRQPSPGNTIYF.

This clone was seen only a few times. The gene calls are TRBV5-1 and TRBJ2-1; TRBD1 matches at 9 bases. There are 15 residues in the CDR3. Trimming removed 0 bases from V and 7 bases from J; junction bases left unmatched: 5. Germline CDR1 is SGHRS and CDR2 is YFSETQ. DNA of the CDR3: TGCGCCAGCAGCTTGGCTGCGACAGGGGGGAATGAGCAGTTCTTC. Its translation is CASSLAATGGNEQFF.

CDR3 loop: CASSRDSGTGRGYTF. CDR3 coding DNA: TGTGCCAGCAGCAGAGATTCCGGGACAGGGAGAGGCTACACCTTC. The V gene is TRBV5-4, the J gene TRBJ1-2; the match to TRBD1 covers 9 bases. The CDR3 runs 15 residues. Losses at the gene ends were 4 bases for V and 8 bases for J; bases not matched to a gene: 12. The germline gives CDR1 SGHNT, CDR2 YYREEE (reference sequence).

The rearrangement uses TRBV5-4 and TRBJ2-1; D may be TRBD2 (5 bases). The CDR3 spans 15 residues. The V gene lost 0 bases and the J gene lost 2 bases, with 9 bases spanning the gap. Germline V gene sequence: CDR1 SGHNT, CDR2 YYREEE (reference sequence). The CDR3 sequence is CASSLAAGTYNEQFF. In nucleotides, the CDR3 is TGTGCCAGCAGCTTGGCAGCCGGGACCTACAATGAGCAGTTCTTC.

CDR3 nucleotide sequence: TGCGCCAGCAGCTTGGGAGGGCGGACTGGTGGCTACACCTTC. Its translation: CASSLGGRTGGYTF. The rearrangement links TRBV5-1 to TRBJ1-2; D remains unclear. Trimming took off 0 bases at V and 7 bases at J, with 13 bases between the two ends. The CDR3 spans 14 residues. Germline CDR1 SGHRS, CDR2 YFSETQ.

The chain recombines TRBV19 with TRBJ2-7, with D tentatively TRBD1 (6 bases). This CDR3 is 15 amino acids long. Per the germline V gene, CDR1 is LNHDA and CDR2 is SQIVND (reference sequence). Deletions cut 4 bases from V and 2 bases from J, with 15 bases between. DNA for the CDR3: TGTGCCAGTAGTACGACAGGTGGGAACCCCTACGAGCAGTACTTC. It translates to CASSTTGGNPYEQYF.

The V and J genes are TRBV2 and TRBJ2-1; possible D gene TRBD1, 5 bases. Trimming took off 2 bases at V and 12 bases at J, with 11 bases between the two ends. Germline V gene lookup returns CDR1 SNHLY and CDR2 FYNNEI. There are 12 residues in the CDR3. CDR3 residues: CASSELQGAQFF. DNA for the CDR3: TGTGCCAGCAGTGAACTTCAGGGTGCGCAGTTCTTC.

V gene TRBV6-5 combines with J gene TRBJ2-1; no reliable D call. The CDR3 is 14 amino acids. Germline V CDR1 and CDR2: MNHEY, SVGAGI. Trimming pared 7 bases from V and 6 bases from J, leaving 16 bases between. CDR3 protein: CASITVASTNEQFF. CDR3 sequence (DNA): TGTGCCAGCATTACAGTGGCTTCTACCAATGAGCAGTTCTTC.

This chain links TRBV7-2 with TRBJ1-6, with D uncertain. Germline V gives CDR1 SGHTA, CDR2 FQGNSA. The CDR3 length is 17 residues. Trimming removed 2 bases from V and 5 bases from J, with 16 bases in between. In DNA, the CDR3 is TGTGCCAGCAGCTTAATTTTGTCCGGCGGTGATAATTCACCCCTCCACTTT. This codes for CASSLILSGGDNSPLHF. Combining the CDR3 with reference TRBV7-2 and TRBJ1-6 gives the whole variable domain GAGVSQSPSNKVTEKGKDVELRCDPISGHTALYWYRQSLGQGLEFLIYFQGNSAPDKSGLPSDRFSAERTGGSVSTLTIQRTQQEDSAVYLCASSLILSGGDNSPLHFGNGTRLTVT.

This clone appeared a single time. The V and J genes are TRBV4-2 and TRBJ1-5, with TRBD1 matching over 8 bases. The V gene's germline CDR1 is LGHNA and CDR2 YNFKEQ. The CDR3 has 19 residues. V dropped 1 base and J dropped 2; count of bases not matched to a gene: 13. This chain's CDR3 is CASSQAMTGVIRGNQPQHF. CDR3 sequence (DNA): TGTGCCAGCAGCCAAGCGATGACAGGGGTCATTAGGGGCAATCAGCCCCAGCATTTT.

The chain couples TRBV5-1 to TRBJ2-7; D unresolved. From germline, CDR1 is SGHRS and CDR2 YFSETQ. The length of the CDR3 is 14 residues. Trimming stripped 0 bases from V and 0 bases from J, with 7 bases between. CDR3 sequence: CASSLADSSYEQYF. The CDR3 DNA reads as TGCGCCAGCAGCTTGGCCGACTCCTCCTACGAGCAGTACTTC.

The chain couples TRBV2 to TRBJ1-1, with 11 bases fitting TRBD1. J lost 6 bases, V lost 5 bases, and 5 bases had no gene match. Germline V gene data show CDR1 as SNHLY and CDR2 as FYNNEI. This CDR3 is built from 14 residues. The CDR3 here is CASSRTGGQAEAFF. CDR3 DNA sequence: TGTGCCAGCAGTAGGACAGGGGGCCAGGCTGAAGCTTTCTTT.

This clone was detected only once. This chain joins TRBV5-6 and TRBJ1-2; 8 bases fit TRBD1. Unmatched junction bases numbered 6, after V lost 5 bases and J lost 6 bases. Germline CDR1 is SGHDT and CDR2 is YYEEEE. CDR3 length: 13 amino acids. The DNA for the CDR3 is TGTGCCAGCAGTTCAAGGACAGGGCATGGCTACACCTTC. This codes for CASSSRTGHGYTF.

CDR3 loop: CAIKPEGVEETQYF. The CDR3 nucleotides read TGTGCCATCAAGCCTGAGGGGGTCGAGGAGACCCAGTACTTC. This chain connects TRBV10-3 to TRBJ2-5; possible D gene TRBD1, 6 bases. Trimming left V 7 bases short and J 5 bases short, with 17 bases between. The CDR3 is 14 amino acids. The germline CDR1 and CDR2 sequences are ENHRY and SYGVKD.

This sequence joins TRBV18 and TRBJ1-3; D is uncertain. The V end was cut by 3 bases, the J end by 3 bases, with 12 bases between. This CDR3 has 15 residues. Germline V gives CDR1 KGHSH, CDR2 LQKENI. As DNA, the CDR3 is TGTGCCAGCTCACCCCGTTTTCCGGGTGGAAACACCATATATTTT. Amino acid sequence: CASSPRFPGGNTIYF.

Ten or more counts support this clone. This rearrangement joins TRBV25-1 to TRBJ1-5; 7 nucleotides align to TRBD1. J was trimmed by 4 bases and V by 2 bases; bases with no gene match: 2. Germline V gene lookup returns CDR1 MGHDK and CDR2 SYGVNS. The CDR3 consists of 14 residues. The CDR3 DNA reads as TGTGCCAGCAGTGAAACGACAGGGAATCAGCCCCAGCATTTT. Its translation: CASSETTGNQPQHF.

The rearrangement uses TRBV2 and TRBJ1-5, with 9 nucleotides matching TRBD1. The CDR3 is 14 residues long. CDR1 and CDR2 (germline): SNHLY, FYNNEI. Trimming removed 6 bases from V and 6 bases from J; junction bases left unmatched: 6. The chain's CDR3 is CASSAGTGIQPQHF. DNA for the CDR3: TGTGCCAGCAGCGCCGGGACAGGGATTCAGCCCCAGCATTTT.

The rearrangement uses TRBV20-1 and TRBJ2-3; unclear D gene. Germline loops: CDR1 DFQATT, CDR2 SNEGSKA (reference sequence). The CDR3 consists of 11 residues. Deletions cut 6 bases from V and 3 bases from J, with 7 bases between. Here the CDR3 DNA reads TGCAGTGCACAGACAACAGATACGCAGTATTTT. This encodes CSAQTTDTQYF.

Details on this clone: The same CDR3 can be traced to other DNA sequences in this sample. The chain couples TRBV19 to TRBJ1-6; 8 nucleotides line up with TRBD1. The length of the CDR3 is 13 residues. The trim removed 7 bases at V and 10 bases at J, leaving 6 bases unmatched. The V gene's germline CDR1 is LNHDA and CDR2 SQIVND (reference sequence). DNA of the CDR3: TGTGCCAGTAAGCTAGGACAGGGATCACCCCTCCACTTT. This encodes CASKLGQGSPLHF.

V and J are TRBV28 and TRBJ1-1; D is uncertain. V gave up 3 bases and J gave up 1 base, with 9 bases separating them. Looked up from germline, CDR1 is MDHEN and CDR2 is SYDVKM. This CDR3 contains 14 residues. The CDR3 nucleotides are TGTGCCAGCAGTTTGGCAGTTTCGAACACTGAAGCTTTCTTT. Translation gives CASSLAVSNTEAFF. Drawing the rest from reference TRBV28 and TRBJ1-1, the complete variable domain is DVKVTQSSRYLVKRTGEKVFLECVQDMDHENMFWYRQDPGLGLRLIYFSYDVKMKEKGDIPEGYSVSREKKERFSLILESASTNQTSMYLCASSLAVSNTEAFFGQGTRLTVV.

This chain joins TRBV27 and TRBJ2-1, with D unresolved. CDR3 length: 15 amino acids. The V end lost 7 bases, the J end lost 3 bases, and 16 bases lay between the germline ends. Germline V gives CDR1 MNHEY, CDR2 SMNVEV (reference sequence). CDR3 protein: CASTPLRLLYNEQFF. CDR3 in DNA: TGTGCCAGCACCCCCCTGCGACTCCTCTACAATGAGCAGTTCTTC.